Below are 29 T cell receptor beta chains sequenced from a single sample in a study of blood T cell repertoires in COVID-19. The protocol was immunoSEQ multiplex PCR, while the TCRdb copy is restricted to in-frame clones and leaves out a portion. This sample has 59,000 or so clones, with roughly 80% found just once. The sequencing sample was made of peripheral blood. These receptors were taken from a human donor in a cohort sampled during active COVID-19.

CDR3 in DNA: TGTGCCAGCAAAGCGGAACGCCTCACAGATACGCAGTATTTT. Protein: CASKAERLTDTQYF. The rearrangement uses TRBV2 and TRBJ2-3; TRBD2 is a possible D gene (5 bases). The CDR3 is 14 amino acids. Germline V gene sequence: CDR1 SNHLY, CDR2 FYNNEI. With 7 bases removed from V and 2 bases from J, the gap between germline ends came to 13 bases.

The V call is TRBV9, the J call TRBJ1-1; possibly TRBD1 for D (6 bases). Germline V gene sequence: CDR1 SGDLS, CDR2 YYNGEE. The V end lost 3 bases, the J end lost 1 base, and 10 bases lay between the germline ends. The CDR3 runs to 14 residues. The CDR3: CASSADRWNTEAFF. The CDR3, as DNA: TGTGCCAGCAGCGCAGACAGGTGGAACACTGAAGCTTTCTTT.

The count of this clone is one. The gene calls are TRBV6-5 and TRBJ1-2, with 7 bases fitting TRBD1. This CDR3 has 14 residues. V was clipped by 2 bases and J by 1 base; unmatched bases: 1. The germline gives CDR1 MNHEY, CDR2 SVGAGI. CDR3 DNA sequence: TGTGCCAGCAGTTACGCAGGGGGTAACTATGGCTACACCTTC. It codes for CASSYAGGNYGYTF.

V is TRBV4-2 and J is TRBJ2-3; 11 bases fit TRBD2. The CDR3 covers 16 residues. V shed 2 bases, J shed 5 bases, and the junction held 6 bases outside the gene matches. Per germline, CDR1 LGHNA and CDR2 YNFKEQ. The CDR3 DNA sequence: TGTGCCAGCAGCCAAATACTAGCGGGGGAGGAAGATACGCAGTATTTT. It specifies CASSQILAGEEDTQYF.

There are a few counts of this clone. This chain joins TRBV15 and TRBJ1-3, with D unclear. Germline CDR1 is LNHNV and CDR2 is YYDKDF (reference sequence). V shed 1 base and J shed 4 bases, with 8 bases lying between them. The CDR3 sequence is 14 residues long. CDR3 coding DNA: TGTGCCACCAGCAGAGCTAGTGGCGGAAACACCATATATTTT. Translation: CATSRASGGNTIYF. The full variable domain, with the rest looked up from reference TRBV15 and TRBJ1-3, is DAMVIQNPRYQVTQFGKPVTLSCSQTLNHNVMYWYQQKSSQAPKLLFHYYDKDFNNEADTPDNFQSRRPNTSFCFLDIRSPGLGDTAMYLCATSRASGGNTIYFGEGSWLTVV.

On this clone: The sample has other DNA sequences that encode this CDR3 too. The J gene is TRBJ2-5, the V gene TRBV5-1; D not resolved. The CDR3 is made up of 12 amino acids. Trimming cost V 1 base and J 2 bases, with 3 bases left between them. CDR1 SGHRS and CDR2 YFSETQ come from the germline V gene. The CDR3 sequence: CASSLLQETQYF. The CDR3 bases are TGCGCCAGCAGCTTGCTGCAAGAGACCCAGTACTTC.

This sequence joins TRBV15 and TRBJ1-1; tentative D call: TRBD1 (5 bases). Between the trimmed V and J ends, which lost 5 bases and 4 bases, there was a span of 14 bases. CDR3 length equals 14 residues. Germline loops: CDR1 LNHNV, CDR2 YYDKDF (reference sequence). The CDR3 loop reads CATSRAGSSTEAFF. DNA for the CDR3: TGTGCCACCAGCCGAGCAGGGTCGAGCACTGAAGCTTTCTTT.

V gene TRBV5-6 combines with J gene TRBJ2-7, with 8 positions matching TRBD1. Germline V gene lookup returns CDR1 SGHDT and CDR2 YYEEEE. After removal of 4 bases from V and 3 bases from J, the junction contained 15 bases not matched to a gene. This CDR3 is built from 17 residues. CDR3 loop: CASSPLGVRTGNYEQYV. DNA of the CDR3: TGTGCCAGCAGCCCCCTTGGGGTTCGGACAGGGAACTACGAGCAGTACGTC.

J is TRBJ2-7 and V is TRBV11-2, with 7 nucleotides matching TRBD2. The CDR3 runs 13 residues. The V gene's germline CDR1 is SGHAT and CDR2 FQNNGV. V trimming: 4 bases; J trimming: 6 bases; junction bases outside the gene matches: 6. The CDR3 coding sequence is TGTGCCAGCAGCTCCGGGGGGTTTGCCGAGCAGTACTTC. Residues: CASSSGGFAEQYF.

For the CDR3, the DNA is TGTGCCAGCAGCTTGGGCGGCTCGACTTCACCCCTCCACTTT. This sequence encodes CASSLGGSTSPLHF. The chain uses TRBV5-6 and TRBJ1-6; D ambiguous. The CDR3 spans 14 residues. V lost 0 bases and J 9 bases, leaving 10 bases between the germline ends. CDR1 and CDR2 (germline): SGHDT, YYEEEE.

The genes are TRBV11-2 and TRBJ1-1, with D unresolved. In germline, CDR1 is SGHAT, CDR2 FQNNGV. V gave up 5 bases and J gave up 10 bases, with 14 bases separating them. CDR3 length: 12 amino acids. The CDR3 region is CASSLGVQAAFF. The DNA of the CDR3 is TGTGCCAGCAGCCTCGGGGTGCAAGCAGCTTTCTTT. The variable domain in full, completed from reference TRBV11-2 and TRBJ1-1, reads EAGVAQSPRYKIIEKRQSVAFWCNPISGHATLYWYQQILGQGPKLLIQFQNNGVVDDSQLPKDRFSAERLKGVDSTLKIQPAKLEDSAVYLCASSLGVQAAFFGQGTRLTVV.

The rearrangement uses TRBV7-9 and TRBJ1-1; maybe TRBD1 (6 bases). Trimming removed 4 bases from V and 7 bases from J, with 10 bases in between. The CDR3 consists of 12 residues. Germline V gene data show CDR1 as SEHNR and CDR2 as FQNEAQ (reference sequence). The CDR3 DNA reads TGTGCCAGCAGCTGGGGCAGGGGTGAAGCTTTCTTT. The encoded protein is CASSWGRGEAFF. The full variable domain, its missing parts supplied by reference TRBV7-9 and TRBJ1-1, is DTGVSQNPRHKITKRGQNVTFRCDPISEHNRLYWYRQTLGQGPEFLTYFQNEAQLEKSRLLSDRFSAERPKGSFSTLEIQRTEQGDSAMYLCASSWGRGEAFFGQGTRLTVV.

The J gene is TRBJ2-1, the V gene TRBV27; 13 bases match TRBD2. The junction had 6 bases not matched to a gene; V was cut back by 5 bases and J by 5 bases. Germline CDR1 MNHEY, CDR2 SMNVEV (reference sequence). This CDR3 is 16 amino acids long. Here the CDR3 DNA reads TGTGCCAGCAGTCGACTAGCGGGGGGCGCGGACAATGAGCAGTTCTTC. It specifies CASSRLAGGADNEQFF.

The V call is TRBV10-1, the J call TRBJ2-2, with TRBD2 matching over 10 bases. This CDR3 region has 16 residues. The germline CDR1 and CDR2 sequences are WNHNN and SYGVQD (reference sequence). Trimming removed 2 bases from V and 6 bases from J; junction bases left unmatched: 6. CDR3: CASSERLAGAPGELFF. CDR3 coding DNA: TGCGCCAGCAGTGAGAGGCTAGCGGGGGCCCCCGGGGAGCTGTTTTTT.

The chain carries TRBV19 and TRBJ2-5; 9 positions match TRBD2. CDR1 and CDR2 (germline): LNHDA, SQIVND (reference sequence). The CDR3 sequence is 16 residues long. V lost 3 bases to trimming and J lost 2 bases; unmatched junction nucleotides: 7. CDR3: CASSIRSSGVQETQYF. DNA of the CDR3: TGTGCCAGTAGTATCCGGTCTAGCGGGGTTCAAGAGACCCAGTACTTC.

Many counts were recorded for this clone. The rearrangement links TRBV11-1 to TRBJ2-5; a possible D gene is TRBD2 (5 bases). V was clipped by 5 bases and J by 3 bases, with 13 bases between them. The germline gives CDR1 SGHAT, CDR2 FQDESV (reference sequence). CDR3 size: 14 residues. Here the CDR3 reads CASSPWTVKETQYF. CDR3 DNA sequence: TGTGCCAGCAGCCCGTGGACTGTTAAAGAGACCCAGTACTTC. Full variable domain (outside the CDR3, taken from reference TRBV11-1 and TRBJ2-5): EAEVAQSPRYKITEKSQAVAFWCDPISGHATLYWYRQILGQGPELLVQFQDESVVDDSQLPKDRFSAERLKGVDSTLKIQPAELGDSAMYLCASSPWTVKETQYFGPGTRLLVL.

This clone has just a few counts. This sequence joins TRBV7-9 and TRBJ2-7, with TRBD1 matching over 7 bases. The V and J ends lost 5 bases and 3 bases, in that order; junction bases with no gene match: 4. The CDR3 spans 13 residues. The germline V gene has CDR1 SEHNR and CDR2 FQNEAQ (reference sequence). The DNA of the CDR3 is TGTGCCAGCAGCACCGGACAGGTCTACGAGCAGTACTTC. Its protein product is CASSTGQVYEQYF. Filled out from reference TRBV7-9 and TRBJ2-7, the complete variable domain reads DTGVSQNPRHKITKRGQNVTFRCDPISEHNRLYWYRQTLGQGPEFLTYFQNEAQLEKSRLLSDRFSAERPKGSFSTLEIQRTEQGDSAMYLCASSTGQVYEQYFGPGTRLTVT.

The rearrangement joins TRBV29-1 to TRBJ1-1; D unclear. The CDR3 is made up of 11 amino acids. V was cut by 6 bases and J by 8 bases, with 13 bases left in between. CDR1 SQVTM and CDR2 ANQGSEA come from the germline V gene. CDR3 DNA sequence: TGCAGCGTCTTTGACATCCCCGAAGCTTTCTTT. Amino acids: CSVFDIPEAFF.

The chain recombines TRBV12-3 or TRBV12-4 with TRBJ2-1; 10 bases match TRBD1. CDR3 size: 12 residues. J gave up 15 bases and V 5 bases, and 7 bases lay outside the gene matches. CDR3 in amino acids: CASSTGQGRTFF. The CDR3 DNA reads TGTGCCAGCAGTACGGGACAGGGGAGGACGTTCTTC.

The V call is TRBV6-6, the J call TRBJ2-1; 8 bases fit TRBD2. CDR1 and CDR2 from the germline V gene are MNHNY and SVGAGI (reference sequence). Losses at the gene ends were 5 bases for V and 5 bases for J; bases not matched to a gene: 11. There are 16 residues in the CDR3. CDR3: CASSMKTGGLNNEQFF. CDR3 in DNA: TGTGCCAGCAGTATGAAGACGGGGGGGTTGAACAATGAGCAGTTCTTC.

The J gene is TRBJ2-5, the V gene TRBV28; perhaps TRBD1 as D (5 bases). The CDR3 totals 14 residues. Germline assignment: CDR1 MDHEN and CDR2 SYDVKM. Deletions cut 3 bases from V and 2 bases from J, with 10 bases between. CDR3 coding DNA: TGTGCCAGCAGTTTTCCAAGGGGACAAGAGACCCAGTACTTC. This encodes CASSFPRGQETQYF.

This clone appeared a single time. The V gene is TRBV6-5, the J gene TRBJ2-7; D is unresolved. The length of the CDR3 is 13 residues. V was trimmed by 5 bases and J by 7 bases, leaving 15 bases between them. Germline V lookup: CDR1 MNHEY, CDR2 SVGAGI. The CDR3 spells CASSPRIGVEQYF. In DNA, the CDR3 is TGTGCCAGCAGTCCGAGGATCGGTGTAGAGCAGTACTTC.

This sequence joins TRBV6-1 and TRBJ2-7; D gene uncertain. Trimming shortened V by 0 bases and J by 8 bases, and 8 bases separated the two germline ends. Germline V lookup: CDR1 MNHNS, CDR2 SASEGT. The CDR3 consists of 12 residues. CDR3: CASSEARIKQYV. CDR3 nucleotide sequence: TGTGCCAGCAGTGAAGCGCGCATCAAGCAGTACGTC.

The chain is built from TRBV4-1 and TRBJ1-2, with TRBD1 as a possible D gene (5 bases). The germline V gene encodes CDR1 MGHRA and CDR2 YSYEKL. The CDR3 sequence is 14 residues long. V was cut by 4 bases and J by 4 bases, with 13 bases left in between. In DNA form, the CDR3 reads TGCGCCAGCAGCCGGGGGGGTTTAGGCTATGGCTACACCTTC. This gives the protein CASSRGGLGYGYTF.

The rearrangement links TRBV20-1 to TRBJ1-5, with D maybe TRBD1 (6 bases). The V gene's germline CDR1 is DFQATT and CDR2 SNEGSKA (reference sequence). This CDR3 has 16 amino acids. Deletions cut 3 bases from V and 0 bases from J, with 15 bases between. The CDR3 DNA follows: TGCAGTGCTAGTTTGGACAGAAGGATTAGCAATCAGCCCCAGCATTTT. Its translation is CSASLDRRISNQPQHF.

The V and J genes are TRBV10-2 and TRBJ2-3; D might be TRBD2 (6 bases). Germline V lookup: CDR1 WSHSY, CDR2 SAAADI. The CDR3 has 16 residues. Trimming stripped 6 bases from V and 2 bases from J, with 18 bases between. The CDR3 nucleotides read TGCGCCAGCAGAGGGAGGTGGAGGACGATCACAGATACGCAGTATTTT. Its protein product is CASRGRWRTITDTQYF.

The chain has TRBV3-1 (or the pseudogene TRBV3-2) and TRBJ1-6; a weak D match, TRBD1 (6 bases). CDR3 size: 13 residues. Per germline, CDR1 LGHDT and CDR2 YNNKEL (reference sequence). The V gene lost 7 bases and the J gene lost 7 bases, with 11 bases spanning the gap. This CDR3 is CASTRGGNSPLHF. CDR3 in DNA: TGTGCCAGCACCCGAGGGGGAAATTCACCCCTCCACTTT.

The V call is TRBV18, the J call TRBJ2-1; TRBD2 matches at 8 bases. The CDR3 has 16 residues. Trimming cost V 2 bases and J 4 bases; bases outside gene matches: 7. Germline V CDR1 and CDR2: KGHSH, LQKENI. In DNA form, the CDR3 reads TGTGCCAGCTCACCATCATTAGCGGGGACATACAATGAGCAGTTCTTC. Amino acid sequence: CASSPSLAGTYNEQFF.

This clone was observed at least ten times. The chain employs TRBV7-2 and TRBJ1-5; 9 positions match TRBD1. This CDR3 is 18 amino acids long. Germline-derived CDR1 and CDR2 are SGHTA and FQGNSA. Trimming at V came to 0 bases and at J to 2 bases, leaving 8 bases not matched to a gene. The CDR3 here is CASSLAGTGRLRNQPQHF. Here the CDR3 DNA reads TGTGCCAGCAGCTTAGCCGGGACAGGGCGTTTGCGCAATCAGCCCCAGCATTTT.